The subject of this entry is one T cell receptor beta chain. Antigen specificity is unknown. The PCR employed 60 Vbeta primers together with 13 Jbeta primers. Method: immunoSEQ multiplex PCR; TCRdb's copy keeps in-frame clones and lacks some. The sample lists 150,000 or so clones, roughly 80% occurring once. The ends were cut back, 3 bases at V and 5 bases at J, with 17 bases in the middle. Germline CDR1 is SGHTA and CDR2 is FQGNSA. The CDR3 consists of 15 residues. The data stem from a study of cytomegalovirus exposure and HLA in healthy donors. Study at large: In an earlier analysis, 90 million to 120 million unique TCR beta sequences were found from some 170 million T cells. Study results and limitations: Earlier results showed most TCR beta V segments being productive about 87% or about 30% of the time. What a later analysis showed was that several of the most significant clusters appeared linked to common viral pathogens.

The sequenced material came from PBMCs. The sequence was collected from a man aged 50-60 years in good health and CMV-seropositive. The chain carries TRBV7-2 and TRBJ2-7, with TRBD2 as a possible D gene (6 bases). The CDR3 sequence is CASSLINLAIHEQYF. The CDR3 region has the DNA TGTGCCAGCAGCTTGATAAATCTAGCGATACACGAGCAGTACTTC.